The clone carrying this T cell receptor beta chain occurred many times. The antigen is not known. The CDR3 is 14 amino acids. The germline CDR1 and CDR2 sequences are ENHRY and SYGVKD. V dropped 3 bases and J dropped 2; count of bases not matched to a gene: 4. These data originate in a study of Graves' ophthalmopathy and Graves' hyperthyroidism. RNA transcripts were the source from which TCR beta CDR3 regions were amplified. First-round RT-PCR with HTBI primers preceded a second-round multiplex PCR. TCRdb re-called the multiplex PCR reads with MiXCR, one entry per CDR3 protein. The data show hundreds of thousands of distinct CDR3 sequences, approximately 15% seen once. General study points: Researchers report that a 13-signature model separated ophthalmopathy from stable hyperthyroidism, posting around 86% sensitivity and roughly 81% specificity.

The sequence derives from a woman aged 18-30 years with stable Graves' hyperthyroidism. The chain links TRBV10-3 to TRBJ2-7, with 7 bases aligning to TRBD1. Sequenced input: peripheral blood. CDR3 region: CAISESTGPYEQYF. CDR3 bases: TGTGCCATCAGTGAATCGACAGGGCCCTACGAGCAGTACTTC.